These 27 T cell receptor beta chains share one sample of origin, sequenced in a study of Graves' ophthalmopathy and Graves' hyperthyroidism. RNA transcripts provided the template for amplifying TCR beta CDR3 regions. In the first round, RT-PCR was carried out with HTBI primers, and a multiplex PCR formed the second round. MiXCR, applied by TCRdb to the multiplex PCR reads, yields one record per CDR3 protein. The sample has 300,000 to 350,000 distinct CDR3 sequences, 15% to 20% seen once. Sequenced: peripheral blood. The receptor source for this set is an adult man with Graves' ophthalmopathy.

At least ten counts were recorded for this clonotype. As DNA, the CDR3 is TGCAGCGTTCCCGGTCCCGGAGGGTTTGGCTACACCTTC. Amino acids: CSVPGPGGFGYTF. The chain employs TRBV29-1 and TRBJ1-2; D is undetermined. V was trimmed by 5 bases and J by 7 bases, leaving 17 bases between them. Per the germline V gene, CDR1 is SQVTM and CDR2 is ANQGSEA. This CDR3 has 13 amino acids.

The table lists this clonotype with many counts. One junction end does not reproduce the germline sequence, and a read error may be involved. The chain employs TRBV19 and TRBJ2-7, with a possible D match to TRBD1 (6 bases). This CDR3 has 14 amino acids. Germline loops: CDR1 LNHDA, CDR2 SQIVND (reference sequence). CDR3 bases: TGTGCCAGTAGCCCAAGGGGGTATGTCAACGAGCGGTACTTC. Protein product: CASSPRGYVNERYF.

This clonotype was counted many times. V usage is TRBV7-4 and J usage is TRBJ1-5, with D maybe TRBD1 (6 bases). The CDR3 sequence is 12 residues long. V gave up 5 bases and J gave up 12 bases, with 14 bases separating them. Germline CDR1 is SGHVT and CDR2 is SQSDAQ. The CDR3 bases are TGTGCCAGCAGCGGGGGGGCGGAGCTCCAGCATTTT. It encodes CASSGGAELQHF.

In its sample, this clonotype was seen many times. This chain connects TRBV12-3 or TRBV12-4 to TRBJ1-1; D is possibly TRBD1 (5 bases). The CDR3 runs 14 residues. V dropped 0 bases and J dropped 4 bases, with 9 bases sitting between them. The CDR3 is CASSLARGFTEAFF. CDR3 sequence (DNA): TGTGCCAGCAGTTTAGCTAGGGGCTTCACTGAAGCTTTCTTT.

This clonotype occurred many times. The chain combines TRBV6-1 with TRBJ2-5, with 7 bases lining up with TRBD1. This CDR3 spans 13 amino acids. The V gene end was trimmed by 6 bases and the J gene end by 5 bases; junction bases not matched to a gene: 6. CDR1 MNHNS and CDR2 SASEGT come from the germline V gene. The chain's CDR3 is CASSKNRGETQYF. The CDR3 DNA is TGTGCCAGCAGCAAGAACAGGGGTGAGACCCAGTACTTC.

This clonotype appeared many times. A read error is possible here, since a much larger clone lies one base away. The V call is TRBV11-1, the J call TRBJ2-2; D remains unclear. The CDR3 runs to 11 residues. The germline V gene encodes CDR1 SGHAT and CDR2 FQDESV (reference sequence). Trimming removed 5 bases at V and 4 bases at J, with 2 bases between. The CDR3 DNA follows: TGTGCCAGCAGCGGCACCGGGGAGCTGTTTTTT. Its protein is CASSGTGELFF.

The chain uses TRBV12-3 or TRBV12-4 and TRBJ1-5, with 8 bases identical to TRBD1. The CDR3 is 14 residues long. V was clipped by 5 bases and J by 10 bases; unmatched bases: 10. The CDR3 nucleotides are TGTGCCAGCAGTCACGGACAGGGAGGCGACCCCCAGCATTTT. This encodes CASSHGQGGDPQHF.

The CDR3: CASSLHSPNTEAFF. In DNA, the CDR3 is TGTGCCAGCAGCTTACACAGTCCGAACACTGAAGCTTTCTTT. This chain links TRBV4-2 with TRBJ1-1, with no clear D. The CDR3 runs 14 residues. Germline V lookup: CDR1 LGHNA, CDR2 YNFKEQ. V gave up 5 bases and J gave up 1 base, with 11 bases separating them.

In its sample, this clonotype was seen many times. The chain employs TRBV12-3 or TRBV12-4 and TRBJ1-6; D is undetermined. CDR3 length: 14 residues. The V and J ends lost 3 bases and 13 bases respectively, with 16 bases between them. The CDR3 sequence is CASSFSSAFFPLHF. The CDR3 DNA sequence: TGTGCCAGCAGTTTTTCCAGCGCATTTTTCCCCCTCCACTTT.

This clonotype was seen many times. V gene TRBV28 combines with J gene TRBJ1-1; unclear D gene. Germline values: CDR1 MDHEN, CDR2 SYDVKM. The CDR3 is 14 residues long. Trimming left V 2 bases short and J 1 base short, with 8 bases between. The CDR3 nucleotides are TGTGCCAGCAGTTTAGGGGATAAGAACACTGAAGCTTTCTTT. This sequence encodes CASSLGDKNTEAFF.

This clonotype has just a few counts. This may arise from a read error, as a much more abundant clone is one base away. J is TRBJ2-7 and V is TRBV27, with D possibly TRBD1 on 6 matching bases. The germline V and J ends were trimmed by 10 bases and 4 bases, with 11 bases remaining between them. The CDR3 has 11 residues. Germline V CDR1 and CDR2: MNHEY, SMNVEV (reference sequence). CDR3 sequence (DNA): TGTGCCATCAGCGACAGGTACGAGCAGTACTTC. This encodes CAISDRYEQYF.

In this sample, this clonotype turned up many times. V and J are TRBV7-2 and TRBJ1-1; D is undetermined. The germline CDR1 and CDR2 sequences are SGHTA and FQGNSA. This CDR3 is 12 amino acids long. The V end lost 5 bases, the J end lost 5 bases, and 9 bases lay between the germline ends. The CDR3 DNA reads TGTGCCAGCAGCCCCTTATCGACTGAAGCTTTCTTT. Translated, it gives CASSPLSTEAFF.

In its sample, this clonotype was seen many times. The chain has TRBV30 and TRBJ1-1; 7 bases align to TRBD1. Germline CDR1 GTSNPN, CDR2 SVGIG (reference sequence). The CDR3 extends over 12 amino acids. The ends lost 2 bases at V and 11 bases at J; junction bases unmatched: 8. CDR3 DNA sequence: TGTGCCTGGAGTCCAACAGGGGAATCGGCTTTCTTT. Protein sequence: CAWSPTGESAFF.

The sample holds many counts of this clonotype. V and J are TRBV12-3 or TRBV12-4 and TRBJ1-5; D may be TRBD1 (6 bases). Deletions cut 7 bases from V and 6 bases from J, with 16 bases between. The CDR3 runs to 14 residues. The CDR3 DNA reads TGTGCCAGCACTCCAACAGGGCTGGTTCAGCCCCAGCATTTT. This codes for CASTPTGLVQPQHF.

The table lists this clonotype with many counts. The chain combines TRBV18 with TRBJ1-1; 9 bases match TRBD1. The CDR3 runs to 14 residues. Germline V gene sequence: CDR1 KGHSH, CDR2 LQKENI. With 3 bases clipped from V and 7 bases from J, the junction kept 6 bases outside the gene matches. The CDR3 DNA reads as TGTGCCAGCTCACCCAACCTGGACAGGGGTGAAGCTTTCTTT. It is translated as CASSPNLDRGEAFF. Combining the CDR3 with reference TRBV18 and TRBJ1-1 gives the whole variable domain NAGVMQNPRHLVRRRGQEARLRCSPMKGHSHVYWYRQLPEEGLKFMVYLQKENIIDESGMPKERFSAEFPKEGPSILRIQQVVRGDSAAYFCASSPNLDRGEAFFGQGTRLTVV.

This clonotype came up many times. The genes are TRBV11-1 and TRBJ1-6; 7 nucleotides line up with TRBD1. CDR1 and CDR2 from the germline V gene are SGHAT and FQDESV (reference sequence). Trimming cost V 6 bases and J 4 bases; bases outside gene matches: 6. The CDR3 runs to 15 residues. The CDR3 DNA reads TGTGCCAGCAGTACTGACAGGGCGTATAATTCACCCCTCCACTTT. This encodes CASSTDRAYNSPLHF.

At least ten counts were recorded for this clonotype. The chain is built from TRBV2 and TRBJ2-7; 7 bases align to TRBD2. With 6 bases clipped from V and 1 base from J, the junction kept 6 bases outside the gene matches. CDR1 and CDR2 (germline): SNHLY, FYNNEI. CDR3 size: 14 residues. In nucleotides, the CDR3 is TGTGCCAGCAGCGTGAGCGGGACGTCCTACGAGCAGTACTTC. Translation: CASSVSGTSYEQYF.

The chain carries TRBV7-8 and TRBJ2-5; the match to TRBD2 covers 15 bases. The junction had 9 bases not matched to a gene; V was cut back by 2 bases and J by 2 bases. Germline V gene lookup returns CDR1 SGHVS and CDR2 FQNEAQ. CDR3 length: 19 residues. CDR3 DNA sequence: TGTGCCAGCAGCTTAACCGGACTAGCGGGGGGGCCGAGGCAAGAGACCCAGTACTTC. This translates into CASSLTGLAGGPRQETQYF.

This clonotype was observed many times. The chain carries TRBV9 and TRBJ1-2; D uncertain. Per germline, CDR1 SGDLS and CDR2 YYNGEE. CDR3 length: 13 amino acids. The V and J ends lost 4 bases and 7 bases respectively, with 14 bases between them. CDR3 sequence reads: CASSPGRGRGYTF. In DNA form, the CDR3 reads TGTGCCAGCAGCCCAGGACGGGGTCGTGGCTACACCTTC. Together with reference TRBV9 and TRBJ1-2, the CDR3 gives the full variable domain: DSGVTQTPKHLITATGQRVTLRCSPRSGDLSVYWYQQSLDQGLQFLIQYYNGEERAKGNILERFSAQQFPDLHSELNLSSLELGDSALYFCASSPGRGRGYTFGSGTRLTVV.

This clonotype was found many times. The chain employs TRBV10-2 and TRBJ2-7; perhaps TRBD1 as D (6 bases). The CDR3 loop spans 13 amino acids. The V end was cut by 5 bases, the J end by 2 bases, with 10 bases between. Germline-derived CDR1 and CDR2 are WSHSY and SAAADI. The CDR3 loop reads CASSSDRTYEQYF. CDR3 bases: TGCGCCAGCAGTTCCGACAGGACCTACGAGCAGTACTTC.

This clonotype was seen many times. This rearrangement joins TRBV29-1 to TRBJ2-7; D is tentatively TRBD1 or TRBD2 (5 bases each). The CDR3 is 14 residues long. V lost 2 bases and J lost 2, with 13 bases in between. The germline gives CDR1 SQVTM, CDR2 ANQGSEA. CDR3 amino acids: CSVENVGDPYEQYF. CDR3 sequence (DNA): TGCAGCGTTGAAAATGTAGGGGACCCCTACGAGCAGTACTTC.

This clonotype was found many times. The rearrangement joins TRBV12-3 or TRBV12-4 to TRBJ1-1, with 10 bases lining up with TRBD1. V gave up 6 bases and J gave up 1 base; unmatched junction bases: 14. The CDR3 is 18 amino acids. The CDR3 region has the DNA TGTGCCAGCAGGCCCCCGGGACAGGGGAAAAAATGGAACACTGAAGCTTTCTTT. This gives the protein CASRPPGQGKKWNTEAFF.

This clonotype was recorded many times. The CDR3 protein is CASSLRDRGHTEAFF. CDR3 in DNA: TGTGCCAGCAGCCTCCGGGACAGGGGACACACTGAAGCTTTCTTT. The J gene is TRBJ1-1, the V gene TRBV7-2, with 10 bases lining up with TRBD1. The CDR3 length is 15 residues. J lost 3 bases, V lost 5 bases, and 6 bases had no gene match. Germline values: CDR1 SGHTA, CDR2 FQGNSA.

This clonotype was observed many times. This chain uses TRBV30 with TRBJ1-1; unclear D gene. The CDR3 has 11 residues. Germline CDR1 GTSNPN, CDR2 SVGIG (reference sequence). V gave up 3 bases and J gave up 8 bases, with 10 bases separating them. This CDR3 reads CAWSAQMEAFF. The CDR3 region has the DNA TGTGCCTGGAGCGCCCAGATGGAAGCTTTCTTT.

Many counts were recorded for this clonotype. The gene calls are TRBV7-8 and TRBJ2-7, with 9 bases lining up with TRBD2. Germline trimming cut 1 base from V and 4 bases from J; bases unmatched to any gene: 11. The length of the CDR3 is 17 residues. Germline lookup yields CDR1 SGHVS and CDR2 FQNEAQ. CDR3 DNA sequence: TGTGCCAGCAGCTTAGAAGGAGCGGGAGGCCTAATTTACGAGCAGTACTTC. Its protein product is CASSLEGAGGLIYEQYF.

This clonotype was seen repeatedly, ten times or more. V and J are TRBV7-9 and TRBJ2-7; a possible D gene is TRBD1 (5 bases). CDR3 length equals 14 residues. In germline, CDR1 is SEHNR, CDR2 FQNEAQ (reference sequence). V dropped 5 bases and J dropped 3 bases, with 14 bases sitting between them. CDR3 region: CASSPLDKIYEQYF. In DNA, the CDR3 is TGTGCCAGCAGCCCTTTGGACAAAATCTACGAGCAGTACTTC.

CDR3 sequence (DNA): TGCAGTGCGGGGGGGGAGAACGGGGAATTGCTGTTTTTT. This codes for CSAGGENGELLFF. The V gene is TRBV20-1, the J gene TRBJ2-2; 7 nucleotides match TRBD2. This CDR3 comprises 13 residues. The J segment lost 13 bases and the V segment lost 6 bases, leaving 14 bases of the junction unmatched. Germline assignment: CDR1 DFQATT and CDR2 SNEGSKA (reference sequence).